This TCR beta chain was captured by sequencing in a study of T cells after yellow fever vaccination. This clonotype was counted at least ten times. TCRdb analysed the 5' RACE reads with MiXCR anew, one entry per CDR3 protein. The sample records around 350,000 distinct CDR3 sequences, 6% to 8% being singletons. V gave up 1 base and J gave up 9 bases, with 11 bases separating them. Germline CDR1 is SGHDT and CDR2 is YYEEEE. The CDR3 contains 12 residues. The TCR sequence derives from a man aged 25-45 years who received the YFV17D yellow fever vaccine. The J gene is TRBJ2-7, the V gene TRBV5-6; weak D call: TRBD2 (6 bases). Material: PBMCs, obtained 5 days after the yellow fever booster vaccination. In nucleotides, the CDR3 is TGTGCCAGCAGCTTGACCGGGACTCTGCAGTACTTC. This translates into CASSLTGTLQYF.